This T cell receptor (beta chain) originates from a study of cytomegalovirus exposure and HLA in healthy donors. Study results and caveats: Researchers catalogued approximately 160 TCR beta chains as cytomegalovirus-associated. Association of a missense DCLRE1C variant with TCR beta V- and J-gene trimming was reported in a later analysis. A likely sequencing artifact accounted for one observed cluster of highly shared sequence variants.

V gave up 4 bases and J gave up 0 bases; unmatched junction bases: 2. The CDR3 is 15 amino acids. CDR1 is SQVTM and CDR2 is ANQGSEA in the germline V gene. Amplification used 60 Vbeta primers and 13 Jbeta primers. Assay: immunoSEQ multiplex PCR; the TCRdb copy retains only in-frame clones and omits some. The table has 95,000 to 120,000 clones, approximately 80% seen once. Note on this clone: Its antigen is unidentified.

The chain couples TRBV29-1 to TRBJ2-2; TRBD2 matches 10 bases. The clonotype comes from a woman aged 25 to 39 in good health and CMV-seropositive. The sequenced sample consisted of PBMCs. DNA of the CDR3: TGCAGCGTTGGCGGACTAGCGGCGAACACCGGGGAGCTGTTTTTT. Protein: CSVGGLAANTGELFF.